A single sample gave rise to the 9 T cell receptor beta chains below, sequenced in a study of blood T cell repertoires in COVID-19. TCRdb's copy holds only in-frame clones and misses some; the assay was immunoSEQ multiplex PCR. Of a few hundred thousand clones in the sample, about 88% are singletons; the top ten hold less than 1.5%. Sequenced material: PBMCs or T cells enriched from blood (not recorded which). The origin of the receptors is a woman between 18 and 30 years old who had been exposed to COVID-19.

The chain uses TRBV9 and TRBJ1-2; tentative D call: TRBD1 (5 bases). There are 14 residues in the CDR3. CDR1 SGDLS and CDR2 YYNGEE come from the germline V gene. The germline V and J ends were trimmed by 2 bases and 6 bases, with 14 bases remaining between them. The CDR3 loop is CASSVLAGNHGYTF. DNA for the CDR3: TGTGCCAGCAGCGTCTTGGCAGGGAATCATGGCTACACCTTC.

The chain is built from TRBV4-3 and TRBJ2-3, with D maybe TRBD1 (6 bases). CDR3 size: 16 residues. Trimming stripped 1 base from V and 0 bases from J, with 11 bases between. Germline V gene data show CDR1 as LGHNA and CDR2 as YSLEER. CDR3 DNA sequence: TGCGCCAGCAGCCAAGTGTGGGGGCCAAGCACAGATACGCAGTATTTT. Amino acids: CASSQVWGPSTDTQYF.

This CDR3 reads CASSSLAGGSYNEQFF. CDR3 bases: TGTGCCAGCAGTTCCTTAGCGGGGGGATCCTACAATGAGCAGTTCTTC. This chain connects TRBV28 to TRBJ2-1; 10 nucleotides align to TRBD2. This CDR3 spans 16 amino acids. The germline CDR1 and CDR2 sequences are MDHEN and SYDVKM. V was clipped by 4 bases and J by 1 base; unmatched bases: 4.

This clone came up once. This sequence joins TRBV9 and TRBJ1-5; D not resolved. The CDR3 is made up of 14 amino acids. Germline V gene lookup returns CDR1 SGDLS and CDR2 YYNGEE. Deletions cut 4 bases from V and 6 bases from J, with 14 bases between. In nucleotides, the CDR3 is TGTGCCAGCAGCCGAGGGAGGGATGCTCAGCCCCAGCATTTT. Its protein is CASSRGRDAQPQHF.

This chain joins TRBV9 and TRBJ2-1; 9 bases agree with TRBD1. Trimming removed 6 bases from V and 5 bases from J; junction bases left unmatched: 6. From germline, CDR1 is SGDLS and CDR2 YYNGEE. There are 14 residues in the CDR3. The CDR3: CASTEQGANNEQFF. CDR3 in DNA: TGTGCCAGCACCGAACAGGGGGCAAACAATGAGCAGTTCTTC.

This chain links TRBV2 with TRBJ1-4; 9 positions agree with TRBD1. The CDR3 consists of 17 residues. V lost 1 base and J lost 0; bases outside the gene matches: 3. Germline V gene sequence: CDR1 SNHLY, CDR2 FYNNEI. The CDR3 DNA reads as TGTGCCAGCAGTGAAGAGGGACAGGGAACAACTAATGAAAAACTGTTTTTT. Protein: CASSEEGQGTTNEKLFF.

The chain joins TRBV11-2 to TRBJ2-5; the D gene is possibly TRBD1 (5 bases). Germline V gene sequence: CDR1 SGHAT, CDR2 FQNNGV. The CDR3 is 15 amino acids. V lost 0 bases to trimming and J lost 2 bases, with 10 bases between them. CDR3 DNA sequence: TGTGCCAGCAGCTTAGATGTGGGGCAACAAGAGACCCAGTACTTC. Protein sequence: CASSLDVGQQETQYF.

The chain recombines TRBV11-2 with TRBJ1-6; 9 bases agree with TRBD1. The V segment lost 5 bases and the J segment 3 bases; nucleotides outside the gene matches: 8. Germline loops: CDR1 SGHAT, CDR2 FQNNGV. The CDR3 totals 17 residues. The CDR3 protein is CASSPGQGLRYNSPLHF. The CDR3 nucleotides read TGTGCCAGCAGCCCGGGACAGGGCCTTCGCTATAATTCACCCCTCCACTTT. Filled out from reference TRBV11-2 and TRBJ1-6, the complete variable domain reads EAGVAQSPRYKIIEKRQSVAFWCNPISGHATLYWYQQILGQGPKLLIQFQNNGVVDDSQLPKDRFSAERLKGVDSTLKIQPAKLEDSAVYLCASSPGQGLRYNSPLHFGNGTRLTVT.

The chain employs TRBV7-6 and TRBJ2-1; 8 bases line up with TRBD2. Trimming at V came to 5 bases and at J to 5 bases, leaving 8 bases not matched to a gene. Germline lookup yields CDR1 SGHVS and CDR2 FNYEAQ. The CDR3 spans 15 residues. In DNA form, the CDR3 reads TGTGCCAGCAGCCCGGCGGGGGGCTATAACAATGAGCAGTTCTTC. It codes for CASSPAGGYNNEQFF.